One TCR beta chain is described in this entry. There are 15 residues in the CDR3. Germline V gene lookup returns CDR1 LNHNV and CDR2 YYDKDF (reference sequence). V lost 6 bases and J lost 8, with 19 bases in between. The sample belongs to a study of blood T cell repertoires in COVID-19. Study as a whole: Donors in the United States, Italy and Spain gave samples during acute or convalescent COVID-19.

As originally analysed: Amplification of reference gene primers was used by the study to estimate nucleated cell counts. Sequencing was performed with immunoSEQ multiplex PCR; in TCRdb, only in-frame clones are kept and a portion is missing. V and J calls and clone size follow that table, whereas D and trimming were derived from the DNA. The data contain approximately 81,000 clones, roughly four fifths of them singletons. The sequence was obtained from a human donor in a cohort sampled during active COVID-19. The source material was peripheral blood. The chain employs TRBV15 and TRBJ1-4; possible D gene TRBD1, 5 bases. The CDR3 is CATRPQGKEMEKLFF. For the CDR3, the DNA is TGTGCCACCAGGCCGCAGGGCAAAGAGATGGAAAAACTGTTTTTT.